This T cell receptor beta chain emerged from a study of shared clonotypes between healthy human individuals. In the study overall: The plates for each donor numbered three CD4 naive, three CD4 memory, two CD8 naive and one CD8 memory. Study-level points and caveats: Compared with clonotypes that all four donors shared, non-shared clonotypes had lower generation probabilities. Despite large depth, sorted-subset datasets appeared incompletely sequenced.

The assay was immunoSEQ multiplex PCR, and TCRdb's table has in-frame clones only and misses some. The sample yields about 820,000 clones, around 92% seen once. The V gene's germline CDR1 is LNHDA and CDR2 SQIVND (reference sequence). The CDR3 extends over 12 amino acids. Positively selected for CCR7, the CD45RO-negative cells used as naive CD8 cells excluded terminally differentiated effector memory CD45RA+ cells. The donors, all of them Caucasian adults, lived in Nashville, Tennessee. Details on this clone: Its target is not known. One end of the junction fails to match germline, which may point to a read error.

The TCR originated in a man aged 25-40 years in good health. V is TRBV19 and J is TRBJ2-1; tentatively, D is TRBD1 or TRBD2 (5 bases each). The sequenced sample was naive CD8+ T cells sorted from blood. The CDR3 is CASSMWDHEQFF. The CDR3 DNA sequence: TGTGCCAGCAGTATGTGGGACCATGAGCAGTTCTTC.